These 8 T cell receptor beta chains originate from one sample sequenced in a study of T cell responses to AZD1222 COVID-19 vaccine. The protocol was immunoSEQ multiplex PCR, while the TCRdb copy is restricted to in-frame clones and leaves out a portion. The repertoire includes about 130,000 clones, roughly 93% of them detected once, and approximately 3.1% sits in the top ten. Material: peripheral blood, obtained on day 0 of AZD1222 vaccination. These receptors were taken from an adult in good health.

The chain employs TRBV6-1 and TRBJ2-2; D is perhaps TRBD1 or TRBD2 (5 bases each). Germline lookup yields CDR1 MNHNS and CDR2 SASEGT. The CDR3 sequence is 15 residues long. Deletions cut 2 bases from V and 7 bases from J, with 14 bases between. DNA for the CDR3: TGTGCCAGCAGTGAAATCTGGGGCGCGGGCGGGGAGCTGTTTTTT. Protein: CASSEIWGAGGELFF.

This rearrangement joins TRBV28 to TRBJ1-4; possible D gene TRBD1, 6 bases. Per germline, CDR1 MDHEN and CDR2 SYDVKM. V gave up 6 bases and J gave up 0 bases, with 8 bases separating them. The CDR3 runs to 14 residues. The CDR3 nucleotides are TGTGCCAGCAGGACAGGTGCAACTAATGAAAAACTGTTTTTT. It codes for CASRTGATNEKLFF.

Here the CDR3 reads CASSPGTGAGGNTIYF. The DNA for the CDR3 is TGTGCCAGCTCACCAGGGACAGGAGCGGGAGGAAACACCATATATTTT. The chain employs TRBV18 and TRBJ1-3; 8 bases agree with TRBD1. The CDR3 is 16 residues long. V dropped 2 bases and J dropped 4; count of bases not matched to a gene: 7. CDR1 is KGHSH, CDR2 LQKENI, per germline.

The chain employs TRBV4-2 and TRBJ2-7, with TRBD1 matching over 9 bases. The J segment lost 2 bases and the V segment lost 5 bases, leaving 1 base of the junction unmatched. This CDR3 region has 13 residues. Germline V CDR1 and CDR2: LGHNA, YNFKEQ. The CDR3 spells CASSGDRAYEQYF. The CDR3, as DNA: TGTGCCAGCAGCGGGGACAGGGCCTACGAGCAGTACTTC.

The chain is built from TRBV6-5 and TRBJ2-1, with D perhaps TRBD2 (6 bases). V lost 6 bases to trimming and J lost 2 bases, with 14 bases between them. CDR1 and CDR2 from the germline V gene are MNHEY and SVGAGI. The CDR3 totals 15 residues. The CDR3 reads CASRTTRRTYNEQFF. The CDR3 DNA reads as TGTGCCAGCAGAACGACTAGACGTACCTACAATGAGCAGTTCTTC.

The chain is built from TRBV18 and TRBJ1-1; D uncertain. This CDR3 contains 12 residues. Trimming pared 4 bases from V and 8 bases from J, leaving 11 bases between. Per the germline V gene, CDR1 is KGHSH and CDR2 is LQKENI. The CDR3 here is CASSLTLWEAFF. The CDR3 DNA follows: TGTGCCAGCTCACTAACACTGTGGGAAGCTTTCTTT.

In its sample, this clone was seen once. This sequence joins TRBV24-1 and TRBJ2-1; D is perhaps TRBD1 (5 bases). The CDR3 sequence is 12 residues long. V was pared by 5 bases and J by 8 bases, with 9 bases between. The germline V gene has CDR1 KGHDR and CDR2 SFDVKD. The CDR3: CATSAGLHEQFF. CDR3 nucleotides: TGTGCCACCAGTGCAGGGTTGCATGAGCAGTTCTTC.

The J gene is TRBJ1-6, the V gene TRBV7-3; D gene uncertain. This CDR3 is built from 13 residues. The V gene lost 1 base and the J gene lost 11 bases, with 9 bases spanning the gap. In germline, CDR1 is SGHTA, CDR2 FQGTGA. This CDR3 is CASSLKRAAPLHF. The CDR3 DNA follows: TGTGCCAGCAGCTTAAAGCGGGCGGCACCCCTCCACTTT.